Below, one TCR beta chain is given with its context. The data originate from a study of blood T cell repertoires in COVID-19. CDR1 and CDR2 from the germline V gene are SNHLY and FYNNEI. The junction had 7 bases not matched to a gene; V was cut back by 8 bases and J by 0 bases. This CDR3 comprises 15 residues. Only in-frame clones appear in the TCRdb table, and some are missing; sequencing was by immunoSEQ multiplex PCR. This table holds under 350,000 clones, about 90% found once. The sequenced sample consisted of peripheral blood. This receptor was identified in a woman younger than 45 with COVID-19, enrolled during active disease. The chain couples TRBV2 to TRBJ2-5, with 9 bases identical to TRBD1. Here the CDR3 reads CASVRDRVYQETQYF. CDR3 nucleotide sequence: TGTGCCAGCGTCCGGGACAGGGTGTACCAAGAGACCCAGTACTTC.